This T cell receptor beta chain derives from a study of CD8 T cells in Susac syndrome. The CDR3 is 15 amino acids. V dropped 2 bases and J dropped 3 bases, with 8 bases sitting between them. CDR1 and CDR2 (germline): SEHNR, FQNEAQ (reference sequence). The controls, all healthy donors, were matched for age and sex. RNA was extracted with the RNeasy kit, and a quantity of roughly 0.45 to 1 ug was reverse transcribed using random hexamers. A multiplex approach, immunoSEQ multiplex PCR, amplified TCR beta CDR3 across 54 Vbeta and 13 Jbeta. TCRdb passed the immunoSEQ multiplex PCR reads through MiXCR, listing each CDR3 protein once. The data show more than 130,000 distinct CDR3 sequences, about 94% seen once. This clonotype appeared once.

Sequencing was done on a sample of CD8+ T cells from PBMCs. This receptor was taken from a human donor in good health. This chain connects TRBV7-9 to TRBJ2-6; D may be TRBD2 (6 bases). CDR3 nucleotides: TGTGCCAGCAGCTTACCGGGGGTTGGGGCCAACGTCCTGACTTTC. Amino acids: CASSLPGVGANVLTF.